A selection of T cell receptor beta chains follows, all from one sample in a study of OX40 agonist ivuxolimab in advanced cancers. Generated by immunoSEQ multiplex PCR, the TCRdb table keeps only in-frame clones and is missing some. Of just under 65,000 clones listed, around 82% are singletons. The source was CD4+ or CD8+ T cells sorted from blood, collected in a trial of the OX40 agonist ivuxolimab. The receptor set was obtained from an adult with an advanced solid tumor such as melanoma, head and neck, liver or kidney cancer. The CDR3 runs from the conserved cysteine through the conserved F or W. The order of the fields is J gene, D gene, clone size, V gene, CDR3 DNA, CDR3 protein. The D gene is left open where the match is weak. Size tells how often a clone was seen (once, few, many) or the class of an expanded clone, and some rows leave it out.

TRBJ2-5	TRBD1	.	TRBV4-1	TGCGCCAGCAGCCAAGGATTAACAGGGGGCAGAGAGACCCAGTACTTC	CASSQGLTGGRETQYF
TRBJ2-7	.	.	TRBV11-3	TGTGCCAGCAGCGCCCGGCCTACATCCGAGCAGTACTTC	CASSARPTSEQYF
TRBJ1-2	.	once	TRBV11-2	TGTGCCAGCAGCTCCGATCCTTATGGCTACACCTTC	CASSSDPYGYTF
TRBJ2-1	.	.	TRBV5-4	TGTGCCAGCAGCCCTGGTTCGGAACCCTACAATGAGCAGTTCTTC	CASSPGSEPYNEQFF
TRBJ2-7	.	.	TRBV5-1	TGCGCCAGCAGCCGGGGCGGCGGAGGAGACTACGAGCAGTACTTC	CASSRGGGGDYEQYF
TRBJ2-7	TRBD2	.	TRBV10-3	TGTGCCATCAGTGTACCGGGGGGGGAGCAGTACTTC	CAISVPGGEQYF
TRBJ2-3	.	.	TRBV29-1	TGCAGCGCCGAGGACAGTATGAGTCCAGATACGCAGTATTTT	CSAEDSMSPDTQYF
TRBJ2-5	.	many	TRBV6-6	TGTGCCAGCAGTTATCGGGAAGGAGAGACCCAGTACTTC	CASSYREGETQYF
TRBJ1-1	.	.	TRBV5-1	TGCGCCAGCAGCTCCCGGGACGGGATTGGAGCTTTCTTT	CASSSRDGIGAFF
TRBJ2-7	TRBD1	.	TRBV29-1	TGCAGCGTTGGAGTACAGGGGCCACCCTACGAGCAGTACTTC	CSVGVQGPPYEQYF
TRBJ1-2	TRBD1	.	TRBV7-9	TGTGCCAGCAGCCCCGGGACAGCTTATGGCTACACCTTC	CASSPGTAYGYTF
TRBJ2-3	TRBD2	.	TRBV7-2	TGTGCCAGCAGCTACCCTAGCGGGGCCACGGGCACGCAGTATTTT	CASSYPSGATGTQYF
TRBJ1-5	TRBD1	.	TRBV18	TGTGCCAGCTCAGCCGGGACAGGGAGCAATCAGCCCCAGCATTTT	CASSAGTGSNQPQHF
TRBJ2-1	.	.	TRBV30	TGTGCCTGGAGTGTAAATAGTTATGAGCAGTTCTTC	CAWSVNSYEQFF
TRBJ1-5	.	.	TRBV7-9	TGTGCCAGCAGCCGACTCAATCAGCCCCAGCATTTT	CASSRLNQPQHF
TRBJ1-5	.	few	TRBV15	TGTGCCACCAGCAGAGATCGTGGAAGCAATCAGCCCCAGCATTTT	CATSRDRGSNQPQHF
TRBJ2-3	.	.	TRBV2	TGTGCCAGCAGTGAGACAGGGAGGGCGCAGTATTTT	CASSETGRAQYF
TRBJ2-7	TRBD1	.	TRBV6-6	TGTGCCAGCAGTCTCACAGGGGGCGAGCAGTACTTC	CASSLTGGEQYF
TRBJ1-3	.	.	TRBV7-2	TGTGCCAGCAGCAATCAGGGGCTCTCTGGAAACACCATATATTTT	CASSNQGLSGNTIYF
TRBJ2-2	.	.	TRBV2	TGTGCCAGCAGGGATGCTAGGCGGGGGAACACCGGGGAGCTGTTTTTT	CASRDARRGNTGELFF
TRBJ2-5	.	.	TRBV5-1	TGCGCCAGCAGCTGGACACAGGCCGGACAAGAGACCCAGTACTTC	CASSWTQAGQETQYF
TRBJ1-4	.	.	TRBV6-1	TGTGCCAGCAGTGTCAACAGGGCTTTGCGGGAAAAACTGTTTTTT	CASSVNRALREKLFF
TRBJ2-1	.	.	TRBV5-8	TGTGCCAGCAGCTTTCAGGCGTGGGCGCAGTTCTTC	CASSFQAWAQFF
TRBJ1-2	.	many	TRBV14	TGTGCCAGCAGCCCACTAGACAGGAACTATGGCTACACCTTC	CASSPLDRNYGYTF
TRBJ1-3	.	.	TRBV5-6	TGTGCCAGCAGCTTAATAGTTGATGGAAACACCATATATTTT	CASSLIVDGNTIYF
TRBJ1-6	TRBD1	few	TRBV4-3	TGCGCCAGCAGCCAAGAGGGACAGCTTAATTCACCCCTCCACTTT	CASSQEGQLNSPLHF
TRBJ2-1	.	.	TRBV14	TGTGCCAGCCAGGGCTTCCCCTACAATGAGCAGTTCTTC	CASQGFPYNEQFF